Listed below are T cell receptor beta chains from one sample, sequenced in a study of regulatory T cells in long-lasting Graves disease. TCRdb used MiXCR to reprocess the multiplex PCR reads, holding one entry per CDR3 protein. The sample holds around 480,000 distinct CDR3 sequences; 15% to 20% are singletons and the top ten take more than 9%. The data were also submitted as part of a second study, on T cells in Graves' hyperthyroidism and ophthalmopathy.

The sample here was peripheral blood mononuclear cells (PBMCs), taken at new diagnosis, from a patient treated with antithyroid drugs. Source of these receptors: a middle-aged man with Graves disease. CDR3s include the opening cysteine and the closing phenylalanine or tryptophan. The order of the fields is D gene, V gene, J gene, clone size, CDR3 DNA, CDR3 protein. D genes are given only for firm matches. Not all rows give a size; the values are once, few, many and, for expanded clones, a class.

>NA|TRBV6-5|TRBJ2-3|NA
TGTGCCAGCAGTTCCCTAGCAGGAGCCACAGATACGCAGTATTTT
CASSSLAGATDTQYF
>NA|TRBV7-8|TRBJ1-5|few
TGTGCCAGCAGCTTAAACAGGGTTAAGTCAAGCAATCAGCCCCAGCATTTT
CASSLNRVKSSNQPQHF
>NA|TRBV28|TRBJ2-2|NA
TGTGCCAGCCACAGGAACACCGGGGAGCTGTTTTTT
CASHRNTGELFF
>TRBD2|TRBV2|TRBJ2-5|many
TGTGCCAGCACCCCCGGCGGAAGCGGGAGGCAGACCCAGTACTTC
CASTPGGSGRQTQYF
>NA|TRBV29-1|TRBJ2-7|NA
TGCAGCGTTTATCACTACGAGCAGTACTTC
CSVYHYEQYF
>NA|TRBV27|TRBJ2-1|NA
TGCGCCAGCAGTGGACAGAACTACAATGAGCAGTTCTTC
CASSGQNYNEQFF
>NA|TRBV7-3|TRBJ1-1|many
TGTGCCAGCAGCTCCCGGCCCGTGGGCACTGAAGCTTTCTTT
CASSSRPVGTEAFF
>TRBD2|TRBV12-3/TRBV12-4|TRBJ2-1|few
TGTGCCAGCAGTTTAATAATTGGGGCCCCCGGACTAGATCCATCCAATGAGCAGTTCTTC
CASSLIIGAPGLDPSNEQFF
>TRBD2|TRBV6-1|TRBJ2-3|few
TGTGCCAGCACCCCCCAGCGGGAGCGCACAGATACGCAGTATTTT
CASTPQRERTDTQYF
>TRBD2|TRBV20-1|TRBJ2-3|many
TGCAGTGTCTACCGAGCGGGAGGGCGTAGTACGCAGTATTTT
CSVYRAGGRSTQYF
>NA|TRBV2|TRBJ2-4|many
TGTGCCAGAAAAAAAGGGCACCCGGGGAACATTCAGTACTTC
CARKKGHPGNIQYF
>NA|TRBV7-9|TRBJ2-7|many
TGTGCCAGCAGCATAGACGGAGAGCCCTCCTACGAGCAGTACTTC
CASSIDGEPSYEQYF
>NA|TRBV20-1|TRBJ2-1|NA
TGCAGTGCTAGACGTGAGTGGCGATACGACAATGAGCAGTTCTTC
CSARREWRYDNEQFF
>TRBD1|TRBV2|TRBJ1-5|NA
TGTGCCAGCAGTGCCGACAGGGGCGGCAATCAGCCCCAGCATTTT
CASSADRGGNQPQHF
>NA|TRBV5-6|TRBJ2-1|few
TGTGCCAGCAGGCAAGCAGGGAGCTCCTACAATGAGCAGTTCTTC
CASRQAGSSYNEQFF
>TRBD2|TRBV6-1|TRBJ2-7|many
TGTGCCAGCAGAGGTTTGGCTAGCGGGAGTCGCGAGCAGTACTTC
CASRGLASGSREQYF
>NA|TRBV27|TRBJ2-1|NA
TGTGCCAGCAGTTTTGTTGGGCGGTACAATGAGCAGTTCTTC
CASSFVGRYNEQFF
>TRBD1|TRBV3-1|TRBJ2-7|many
TGTGCCAGCAGACGCACAGGGGATACCTACGAGCAGTACTTC
CASRRTGDTYEQYF
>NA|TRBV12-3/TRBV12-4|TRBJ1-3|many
TGTGCCAGCAGGCGGACGGCTGGAAACACCATATATTTT
CASRRTAGNTIYF
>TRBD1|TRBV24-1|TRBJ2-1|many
TGTGCCACCAGTACAGGGGAAAGTGGGAACAATGAGCAGTTCTTC
CATSTGESGNNEQFF
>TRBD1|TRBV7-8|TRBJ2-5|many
TGTGCCAGCAGCTCCGGAGGGACAGGGGGATACCAAGAGACCCAGTACTTC
CASSSGGTGGYQETQYF
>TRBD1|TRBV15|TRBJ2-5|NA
TGTGCCACCAGCGGGAGAGGACAGGGTAGGGAGACCCAGTACTTC
CATSGRGQGRETQYF
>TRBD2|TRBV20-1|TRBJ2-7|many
TGCAGTGCTAGAGATCGGACTAGCCCTGGCCCCGAGCAGTACTTC
CSARDRTSPGPEQYF
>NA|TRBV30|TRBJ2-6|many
TGTGCTGCCCCAGGGGCCAAGACTGGGGCCAACGTCCTGACTTTC
CAAPGAKTGANVLTF
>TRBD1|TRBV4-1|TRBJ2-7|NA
TGCGCCAGCAGCCCCGGACAGGGGAAGGGGGCCTACGAGCAGTACTTC
CASSPGQGKGAYEQYF
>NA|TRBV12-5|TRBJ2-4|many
TGTGCTAGTGGCCCCTGGGGGAGGGCCAAAAACATTCAGTACTTC
CASGPWGRAKNIQYF
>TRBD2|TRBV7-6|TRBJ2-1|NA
TGTGCCAGCAGCTTAGTTATAGGGACTAGCGGGAGAACTGAGCAGTTCTTC
CASSLVIGTSGRTEQFF
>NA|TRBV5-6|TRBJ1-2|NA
TGTGCCAGCAGCCCAGGACAATTTAACTATGGCTACACCTTC
CASSPGQFNYGYTF
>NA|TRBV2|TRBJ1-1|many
TGTGCCAGCACCCGGAGTTTGAGGGGAAGCACTGAAGCTTTCTTT
CASTRSLRGSTEAFF
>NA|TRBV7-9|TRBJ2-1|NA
TGTGCCACCGTTTTAGGGGGAATATACAATGAGCAGTTCTTC
CATVLGGIYNEQFF
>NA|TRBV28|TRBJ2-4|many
TGTGCCAGCAGGGGAGGACGGGCGGTGACCATTCAGTACTTC
CASRGGRAVTIQYF
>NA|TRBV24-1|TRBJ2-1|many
TGTGCCACCAGTGAAAAAACTAGCCCTCTCTACAATGAGCAGTTCTTC
CATSEKTSPLYNEQFF
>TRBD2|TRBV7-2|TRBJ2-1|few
TGTGCCAGCAGCTTAGAGATTAGCGGGAGGGTCTACAATGAGCAGTTCTTC
CASSLEISGRVYNEQFF
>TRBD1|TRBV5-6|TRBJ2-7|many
TGTGCCAGCAGTTCCCTTGGACAGGGTGGTTACGAGCAGTACTTC
CASSSLGQGGYEQYF
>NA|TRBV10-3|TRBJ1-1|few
TGTGCCATCAGTGCGGGGAGGAACACTGAAGCTTTCTTT
CAISAGRNTEAFF
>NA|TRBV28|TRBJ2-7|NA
TGTGCCAGCAGTTTATCGAACAGCTACGAGCAGTACTTC
CASSLSNSYEQYF
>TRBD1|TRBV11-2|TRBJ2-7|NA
TGTGCCAGCAGCACACAGGGGGCGCTTAACGAGCAGTACTTC
CASSTQGALNEQYF
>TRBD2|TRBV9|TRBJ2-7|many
TGTGCCAGCAGCGTAGGACTAGCGGGTTCCTACGAGCAGTACTTC
CASSVGLAGSYEQYF
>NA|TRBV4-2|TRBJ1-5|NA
TGTGCCAGCAGCCAAGATCTTCGGGGAAGCAATCAGCCCCAGCATTTT
CASSQDLRGSNQPQHF